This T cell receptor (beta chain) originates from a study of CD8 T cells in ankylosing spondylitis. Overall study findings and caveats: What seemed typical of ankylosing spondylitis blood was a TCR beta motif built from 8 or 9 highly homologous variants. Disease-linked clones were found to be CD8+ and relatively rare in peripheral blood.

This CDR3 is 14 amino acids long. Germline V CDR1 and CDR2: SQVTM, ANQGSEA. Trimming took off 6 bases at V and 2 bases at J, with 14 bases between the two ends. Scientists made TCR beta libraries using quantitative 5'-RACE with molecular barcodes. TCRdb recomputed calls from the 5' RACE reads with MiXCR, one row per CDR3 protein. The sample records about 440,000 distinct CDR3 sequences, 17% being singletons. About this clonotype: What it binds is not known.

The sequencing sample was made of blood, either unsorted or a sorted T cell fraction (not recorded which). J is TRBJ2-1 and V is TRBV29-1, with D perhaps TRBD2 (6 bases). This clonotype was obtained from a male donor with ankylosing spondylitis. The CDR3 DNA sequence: TGCAGCGTGGACGGCGGGGCAACCTACAATGAGCAGTTCTTC. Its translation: CSVDGGATYNEQFF.